This T cell receptor beta chain was retrieved from a study of blood T cell repertoires in COVID-19 (TCRdb year 2020). General notes on the study: Samples from collaborators originated in the United States, Italy and Spain and spanned both the acute and convalescent phases of COVID-19. The material from the prospective study consisted of cDNA or gDNA derived from T cells, B-cell-depleted T cells, or PBMCs. Subjects who had been exposed to COVID-19, were actively infected with it, or had recovered from it provided the deeply sampled blood TCRbeta repertoires that made up the dataset. The repertoires were released in a freely available public database meant as a resource for research on the immune response to SARS-CoV-2. Samples were obtained from the ongoing ImmuneRACE study (first 160 participants) and from roughly 1,300 subjects provided by 6 global collaborators. Nearly every sample came with metadata listing a de-identified subject ID, COVID-19 status, age in years and sex. HLA class I and class II types, where available, came from metadata supplied by the sample provider rather than from assay-based typing.

General conclusions and limits of the study: The quantity of clinical and demographic metadata differed by source and by participant and was supplied without curation.

TCRbeta CDR3 regions were amplified from genomic DNA by means of the immunoSEQ Assay, a bias-controlled multiplex PCR. The paper's data handling went like this. The number of nucleated cells in each sample was estimated by amplification of reference gene primers within the assay. To quantify the absolute abundance of each unique TCRbeta CDR3 rearrangement, sequence reads were collapsed and filtered. For each sample, productive Simpson clonality was calculated as the square root of Simpson's diversity index over productive rearrangements. Entries here come from immuneACCESS through TCRdb and include only in-frame sequences with V and J called. Some clones fail to appear in such tables; in the studies checked, an unresolved V gene covers under half of the shortfall, and the cause of the remainder is unknown. V, J and clone size are taken as reported in that table, and D and trimming were inferred from the DNA itself. In this sample the table shows about 280,000 clones, around 85% of which occur a single time. Roughly 2.7% of the sample is taken by the ten largest.

Points on this clone: There is no known antigen for this receptor. No base quality information exists; no much larger clone differs at one position.

In the prospective study, participants were about 18 to 95 years old, resided in about two dozen geographic areas of the United States, and were enrolled through a virtual design. In the prospective study, participants were assigned to cohorts based on the clinical history participants reported in a screening survey and a study questionnaire. For ImmuneRACE Cohort 3, a participant was defined as recovered based on two consecutive negative NP/OP PCR tests, clearance by a healthcare professional, or resolution of symptoms. In the prospective study, mobile phlebotomists collected whole blood, serum and a nasopharyngeal or oropharyngeal swab from each participant. Prospective study participants could optionally give additional blood draws and questionnaires over an approximately 2-month period. Blood samples from the prospective study were shipped frozen or at room temperature prior to DNA extraction.

V loses 0 bases at its end and J loses 7 bases; junction bases beyond the gene matches: 5. The germline V gene (reference sequence) specifies LNHNV as CDR1 and YYDKDF as CDR2. The CDR3 contains 16 residues, cysteine and phenylalanine counted. The DNA shown is the 48-base CDR3, in frame from base 1. Sequencing was done on a sample of PBMCs or T cells enriched from blood (not recorded which). The clonotype originates from a woman aged 50 to 60 who had recovered from COVID-19. The V and J genes are TRBV15 and TRBJ2-5; TRBD2 aligns with 13 central bases. The nucleotides read TGTGCCACCAGCAGAGATAGACTAGCGGGAGGTCCGACCCAGTACTTC. It translates to CATSRDRLAGGPTQYF.